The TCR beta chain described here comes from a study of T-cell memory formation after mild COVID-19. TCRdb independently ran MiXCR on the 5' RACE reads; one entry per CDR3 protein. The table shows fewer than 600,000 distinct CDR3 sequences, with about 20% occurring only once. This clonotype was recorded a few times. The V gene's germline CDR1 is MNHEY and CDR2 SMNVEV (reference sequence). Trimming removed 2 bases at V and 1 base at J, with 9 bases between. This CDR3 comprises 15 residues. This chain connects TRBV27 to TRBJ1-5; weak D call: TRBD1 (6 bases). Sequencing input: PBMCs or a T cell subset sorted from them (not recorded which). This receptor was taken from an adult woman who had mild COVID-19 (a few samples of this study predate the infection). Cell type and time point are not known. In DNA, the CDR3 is TGTGCCAGCAGTTTAATTCAGGGGAGCAATCAGCCCCAGCATTTT. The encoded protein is CASSLIQGSNQPQHF.